Sequencing of this T cell receptor (beta chain) was carried out in a study of neurological immune-mediated disorders. Study conclusions and caveats: Falling below healthy controls, multiple sclerosis showed the least TCR clonal expansion, while HTLV-1-associated myelopathy showed the most.

This clonotype was observed at least ten times. The antigen remains unidentified. Stored at -80 C, 2 million PBMCs were the source of the unsorted libraries. Trimming shortened V by 4 bases and J by 1 base, and 10 bases separated the two germline ends. The CDR3 covers 13 residues. Germline-derived CDR1 and CDR2 are SQVTM and ANQGSEA. A single record per CDR3 protein comes from TCRdb applying MiXCR to the 5' RACE reads. The table records 35,000 to 45,000 distinct CDR3 sequences, 6% to 8.5% of them present only once. The sequenced sample was PBMCs. The sequence derives from a woman aged 40 to 50 in good health. The chain recombines TRBV29-1 with TRBJ1-1; D ambiguous. In DNA, the CDR3 is TGCAGCGTTGCGTTGGGTGGGAACACTGAAGCTTTCTTT. Protein: CSVALGGNTEAFF.